A selection of T cell receptor beta chains follows, all from one sample in a study of blood T cell repertoires in COVID-19. Sequenced by immunoSEQ multiplex PCR; TCRdb stores in-frame clones only, minus some. Of about 44,000 clones in the sample, around 84% were seen once. The sequenced sample consisted of peripheral blood. The receptors derive from a human donor in a cohort sampled during active COVID-19. Both conserved end residues are part of each CDR3. Each record gives: D gene, clone size, J gene, V gene, CDR3 DNA, CDR3 protein. D genes are given only for firm matches. Size is stated for part of the rows, as once, few or many counts, or as a class when the clone is expanded.

. | . | TRBJ2-1 | TRBV7-9 | TGTGCCAGCAGCCGGATGGGGGGGGCGTGGAATGAGCAGTTCTTC | CASSRMGGAWNEQFF
. | . | TRBJ1-4 | TRBV6-1 | TGTGCCAGCAGTGGAATCCTGTATGCGGGGCTAGGGACTGAAAAACTGTTTTTT | CASSGILYAGLGTEKLFF
. | . | TRBJ1-3 | TRBV3-1/TRBV3-2 | TGTGCCAGCAGCTGGGCCCGAACGAGAAACACCATATATTTT | CASSWARTRNTIYF
TRBD1 | . | TRBJ1-6 | TRBV6-5 | TGTGCCAGCAGAGGACAGGAGGGATTTTCACCCCTCCACTTT | CASRGQEGFSPLHF
TRBD1 | . | TRBJ2-3 | TRBV4-2 | TGTGCCAGCAGCCAAGCTCAGGGGGAAGGCACAGATACGCAGTATTTT | CASSQAQGEGTDTQYF
TRBD2 | . | TRBJ2-3 | TRBV24-1 | TGTGCCACCAGTGATGGGCTAGCGGGGGCCTTAACTCGCGATACGCAGTATTTT | CATSDGLAGALTRDTQYF
. | once | TRBJ2-3 | TRBV4-2 | TGTGCCAGCAGCCCAACTAGTTCCCAAGATACGCAGTATTTT | CASSPTSSQDTQYF
. | . | TRBJ1-1 | TRBV5-4 | TGTGCCAGCAGCCTCAGTTACACTGAAGCTTTCTTT | CASSLSYTEAFF
. | . | TRBJ1-4 | TRBV7-6 | TGTGCCAGCAGCTTAGGAGGGCCTGAAAAACTGTTTTTT | CASSLGGPEKLFF
. | . | TRBJ2-4 | TRBV6-2/TRBV6-3 | TGTGCCAGCAGTTACTCGAAGCGGTTGAACATTCAGTACTTC | CASSYSKRLNIQYF
TRBD1 | . | TRBJ1-4 | TRBV6-5 | TGTGCCAGCAGCTCACCGCGACAGGGAAATGAAAAACTGTTTTTT | CASSSPRQGNEKLFF
. | . | TRBJ2-1 | TRBV9 | TGTGCCAGCAGCGCCTATAGCAGAGGTATGGATGAGCAGTTCTTC | CASSAYSRGMDEQFF
TRBD1 | . | TRBJ1-4 | TRBV4-1 | TGCGCCAGCAGCCTCCGGGACAGTAATGAAAAACTGTTTTTT | CASSLRDSNEKLFF
TRBD2 | . | TRBJ2-5 | TRBV7-2 | TGTGCCAGCAGCCGGGCGGGGCTAGCGGGGGTAAAAGAGACCCAGTACTTC | CASSRAGLAGVKETQYF
TRBD2 | . | TRBJ2-3 | TRBV6-5 | TGTGCCAGCAGTTACATTTTAGGCGGGGGGCCAGATACGCAGTATTTT | CASSYILGGGPDTQYF
. | once | TRBJ1-2 | TRBV5-6 | TGTGCCAGCAGCTTGGGCGGGGGGGCAAACTATGGCTACACCTTC | CASSLGGGANYGYTF
TRBD2 | . | TRBJ2-4 | TRBV7-8 | TGTGCCAGCAGCTTGGCGGGGGGGCGTCAGATTCAGTACTTC | CASSLAGGRQIQYF
TRBD2 | . | TRBJ2-5 | TRBV19 | TGTGCCAGTAGTATGGATTCGGGGACTACACAAGAGACCCAGTACTTC | CASSMDSGTTQETQYF
TRBD2 | . | TRBJ2-3 | TRBV4-1 | TGCGCCAGCCGACTAGCGGGGGGGGGCGATACGCAGTATTTT | CASRLAGGGDTQYF
. | . | TRBJ2-1 | TRBV28 | TGTGCCAGCAGTTCCGGGCCCCTGGGGCTCTGGGGTGAGCAGTTCTTC | CASSSGPLGLWGEQFF
. | . | TRBJ1-2 | TRBV28 | TGTGCCAGCAGTCCAGGGGACCAGGGGCCTTTGGGCTATGGCTACACCTTC | CASSPGDQGPLGYGYTF
TRBD2 | . | TRBJ2-5 | TRBV27 | TGTGCCAGCAGTTTAAGTGGGACTAGCGGCCAAGAGACCCAGTACTTC | CASSLSGTSGQETQYF
TRBD2 | . | TRBJ2-1 | TRBV7-2 | TGTGCCAGCAGCTCCCCGCCGGGACTAGCAATCGATGAGCAGTTCTTC | CASSSPPGLAIDEQFF
. | . | TRBJ2-1 | TRBV6-2/TRBV6-3 | TGTGCCAGCAGTAAGGGGGCGGGGGGCCTGACGAGCTCCTACAATGAGCAGTTCTTC | CASSKGAGGLTSSYNEQFF
TRBD1 | few | TRBJ2-7 | TRBV27 | TGTGCCAGCAGTTCTGGACAGGGGGCCTACGAGCAGTACTTC | CASSSGQGAYEQYF
TRBD2 | . | TRBJ2-5 | TRBV6-2/TRBV6-3 | TGTGCCAGCAGTCCGCGGGGGGCCGACCTCCAAGAGACCCAGTACTTC | CASSPRGADLQETQYF
. | . | TRBJ2-1 | TRBV7-6 | TGTGCCAGCAGCTTCCGGGACATGTACAATGAGCAGTTCTTC | CASSFRDMYNEQFF
. | . | TRBJ2-3 | TRBV27 | TGTGCCAGCAGTTTATCGTTCAGGGAAAGAGATACGCAGTATTTT | CASSLSFRERDTQYF
. | few | TRBJ2-1 | TRBV6-1 | TGTGCCAGCAGTGAGATGGAGGCGGGGGAGCAGTTCTTC | CASSEMEAGEQFF
. | few | TRBJ1-6 | TRBV2 | TGTGCCAGCAGGGACAGCGATTCACCCCTCCACTTT | CASRDSDSPLHF
. | . | TRBJ1-6 | TRBV21-1 | TGTGCCAGCAGCAAAGATAAGGGGACAGGGACAGGCCCCACGTCCAGACTCCACTTT | CASSKDKGTGTGPTSRLHF
TRBD2 | few | TRBJ2-5 | TRBV7-2 | TGTGCCAGCAGCTTCGGGGGGGCAGAGACCCAGTACTTC | CASSFGGAETQYF
. | . | TRBJ2-7 | TRBV30 | TGTGCCTGGACCAACAGCTACGAGCAGTACTTC | CAWTNSYEQYF
TRBD1 | once | TRBJ2-1 | TRBV11-1 | TGTGCCAGCAGCAGCGGACAGGCCTCCTACAATGAGCAGTTCTTC | CASSSGQASYNEQFF
. | many | TRBJ1-1 | TRBV5-5 | TGTGCCAGCAGCCGGGAGGGCGTAGTGAGCACTGAAGCTTTCTTT | CASSREGVVSTEAFF
TRBD2 | . | TRBJ2-1 | TRBV7-2 | TGTGCCAGCAGCCCTTCGCCGGGACTAGCGGGGTATGAGCAGTTCTTC | CASSPSPGLAGYEQFF
TRBD1 | . | TRBJ2-3 | TRBV19 | TGTGCCACCGGCGGACAGGGCACAGATACGCAGTATTTT | CATGGQGTDTQYF
TRBD2 | . | TRBJ2-5 | TRBV7-6 | TGTGCCAGCAGTTCAAGACTAGCGGGGGACCAAGAGACCCAGTACTTC | CASSSRLAGDQETQYF
. | many | TRBJ2-7 | TRBV19 | TGTGCCAGTAGTAATCAGGGATGGTACGAGCAGTACTTC | CASSNQGWYEQYF
. | . | TRBJ2-1 | TRBV27 | TGTGCCAGCAGTTACGGACAGAGATACAATGAGCAGTTCTTC | CASSYGQRYNEQFF
. | . | TRBJ1-6 | TRBV30 | TGTGCCTGGAGTGTAAGGAGATCCTATAATTCACCCCTCCACTTT | CAWSVRRSYNSPLHF
. | . | TRBJ1-3 | TRBV30 | TGTGCCTGGAGTTACACCAGGGGTTCTGGAAACACCATATATTTT | CAWSYTRGSGNTIYF
TRBD2 | . | TRBJ2-5 | TRBV18 | TGTGCCAGCTCACCAGGGAGGGCACAGGAGACCCAGTACTTC | CASSPGRAQETQYF
TRBD1 | . | TRBJ2-3 | TRBV30 | TGTGCCTGGAGTGGACAGGGGGCAGATACGCAGTATTTT | CAWSGQGADTQYF
TRBD1 | . | TRBJ1-6 | TRBV6-1 | TGTGCCAGCAGTGAAGCGGGGACAGGGGGCTCAGGCAATTCACCCCTCCACTTT | CASSEAGTGGSGNSPLHF
TRBD1 | . | TRBJ1-2 | TRBV5-1 | TGCGCCAGCAGCTCGGGACAGGGCTCCTATGGCTACACCTTC | CASSSGQGSYGYTF
. | few | TRBJ1-1 | TRBV19 | TGTGCCAGTAGTATGGCGGGGGCGTCCGTCACTGAAGCTTTCTTT | CASSMAGASVTEAFF
. | . | TRBJ1-5 | TRBV28 | TGTGCCAGCAGTATCCCTCGGGAGCGCAATCAGCCCCAGCATTTT | CASSIPRERNQPQHF